The TCR delta chain under discussion was sequenced for a study of gamma-delta chains in newborns, infants, children. Study-level information: Microbial exposure reportedly drives polyclonal innate γδ T cell expansion after birth.

This clone was counted a few times. In the same sample, other DNA sequences code for this CDR3. TCRdb repeated clone calling on the reads with CATT. Altogether 15,000 or so delta-chain clones are present, less than 9.5% being singletons, with the ten largest covering around 22%. This sequence was found in a child who was a newborn, infant or young child, either healthy, febrile or measles-vaccinated (not recorded which). The sample was blood.

The CDR3 region has the DNA TGTGCCTGTGATCCCTTACTGGGGGATACCTCCTGGGACACCCGACAGATGTTTTTC. Protein product: CACDPLLGDTSWDTRQMFF. The gene calls are TRDV2 and TRDJ3, with TRDD3 matching over 12 bases. The CDR3 is 19 residues long. Trimming cost V 4 bases and J 0 bases; bases outside gene matches: 6. Germline CDR1 and CDR2: GEAIGNYY and EKD.